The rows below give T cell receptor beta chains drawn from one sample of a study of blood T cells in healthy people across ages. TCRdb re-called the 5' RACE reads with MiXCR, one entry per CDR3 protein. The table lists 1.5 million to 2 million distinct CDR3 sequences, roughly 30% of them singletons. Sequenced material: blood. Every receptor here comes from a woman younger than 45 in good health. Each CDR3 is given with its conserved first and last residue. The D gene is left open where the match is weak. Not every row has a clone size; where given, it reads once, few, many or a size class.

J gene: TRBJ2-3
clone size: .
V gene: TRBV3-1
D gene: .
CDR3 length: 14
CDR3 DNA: TGTGCCAGCAGCCAAGAATCCGGGGGTGATACGCAGTATTTT
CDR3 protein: CASSQESGGDTQYF

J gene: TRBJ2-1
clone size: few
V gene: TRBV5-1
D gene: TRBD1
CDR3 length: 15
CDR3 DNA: TGTGCCAGCAGCGATGGACAGGGTTCCTACAATGAGCAGTTCTTC
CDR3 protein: CASSDGQGSYNEQFF

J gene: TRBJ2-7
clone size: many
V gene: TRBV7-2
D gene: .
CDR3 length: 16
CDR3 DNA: TGTGCCAGCAGCTCGTCGGGTACAGGGACGGGGTACGAGCAGTACTTC
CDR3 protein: CASSSSGTGTGYEQYF

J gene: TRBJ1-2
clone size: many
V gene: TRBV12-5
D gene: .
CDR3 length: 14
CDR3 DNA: TGTGCTAGTGCCGGGGGCGTCCCCATCTATGGCTACACCTTC
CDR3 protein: CASAGGVPIYGYTF

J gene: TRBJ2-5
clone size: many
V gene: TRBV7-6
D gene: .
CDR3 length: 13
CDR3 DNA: TGTGCCAGCAGCTCGACGGGTGTAGGGACCCAGTACTTC
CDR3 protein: CASSSTGVGTQYF

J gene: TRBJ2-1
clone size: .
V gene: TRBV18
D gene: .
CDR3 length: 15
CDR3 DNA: TGTGCCAGCTCACTTGAGGCAGGAGGGCCAAATGAGCAGTTCTTC
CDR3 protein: CASSLEAGGPNEQFF

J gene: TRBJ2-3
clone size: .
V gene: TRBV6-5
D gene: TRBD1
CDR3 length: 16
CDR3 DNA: TGTGCCAGCAGTTACTACCAGGGGTTTGGGACAGATGCGCAGTATTTT
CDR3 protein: CASSYYQGFGTDAQYF

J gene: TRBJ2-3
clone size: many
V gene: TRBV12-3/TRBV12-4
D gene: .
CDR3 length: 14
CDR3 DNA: TGTGCCAGCAGGGACAGCCTACCCACAGATACGCAGTATTTT
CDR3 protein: CASRDSLPTDTQYF

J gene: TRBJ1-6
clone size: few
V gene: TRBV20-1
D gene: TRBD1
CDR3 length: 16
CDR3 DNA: TGCAGTGCTAGATCAAACCACATGACAGGGGATTCACCCCTCCACTTT
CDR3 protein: CSARSNHMTGDSPLHF

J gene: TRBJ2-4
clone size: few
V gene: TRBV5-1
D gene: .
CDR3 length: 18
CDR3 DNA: TGCGCCAGCAGCTTGGCTGGGGGGCTGCCTCTAGCCAAAAACATTCAGTACTTC
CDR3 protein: CASSLAGGLPLAKNIQYF

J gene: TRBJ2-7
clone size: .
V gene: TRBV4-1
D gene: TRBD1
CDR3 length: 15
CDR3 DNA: TGCGCCAGCAGCAATCATGACAGGGAGTCCCACGAGCAGTACTTC
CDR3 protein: CASSNHDRESHEQYF

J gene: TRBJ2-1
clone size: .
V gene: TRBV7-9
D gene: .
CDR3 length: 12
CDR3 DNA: TGTGCCAGCAGCTTAGAGGGGGTCGGCCAGTTCTTC
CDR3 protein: CASSLEGVGQFF

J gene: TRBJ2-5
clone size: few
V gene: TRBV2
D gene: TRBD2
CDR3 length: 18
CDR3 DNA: TGTGCCAGCAGTGACCCGGGACTAGCGGGAGTGCCGAGAGAGACCCAGTACTTC
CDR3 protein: CASSDPGLAGVPRETQYF

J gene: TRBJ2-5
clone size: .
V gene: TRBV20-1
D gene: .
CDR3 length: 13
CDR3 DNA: TGCAGTGCTAGAGACGCCCAGGCGGAGACCCAGTACTTC
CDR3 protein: CSARDAQAETQYF

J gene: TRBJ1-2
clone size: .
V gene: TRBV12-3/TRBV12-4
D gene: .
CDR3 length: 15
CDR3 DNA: TGTGCCAGCAGTCCCGGGGTCAAGGGGGGGAATGGCTACACCTTC
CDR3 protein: CASSPGVKGGNGYTF

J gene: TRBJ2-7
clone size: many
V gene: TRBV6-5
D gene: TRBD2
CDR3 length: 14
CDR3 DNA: TGTGCCAGCAGTTTACTAGCGGGGACCTACGAGCAGTACTTC
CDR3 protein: CASSLLAGTYEQYF

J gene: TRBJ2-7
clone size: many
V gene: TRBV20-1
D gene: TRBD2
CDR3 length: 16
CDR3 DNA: TGCAGTGCTGTCTCCAGACTAGCGGGCATCTCGGACGAGCAGTACTTC
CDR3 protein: CSAVSRLAGISDEQYF

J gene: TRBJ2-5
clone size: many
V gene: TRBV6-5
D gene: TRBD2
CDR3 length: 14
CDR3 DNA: TGTGCCAGCAGTGAGACTAGCGGAGGAGAGACCCAGTACTTC
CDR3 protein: CASSETSGGETQYF

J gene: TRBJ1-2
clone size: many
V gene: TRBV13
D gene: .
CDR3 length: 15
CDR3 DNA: TGTGCCAGCGGAGAGGTGGGGTCATCAAACTATGGCTACACCTTC
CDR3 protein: CASGEVGSSNYGYTF

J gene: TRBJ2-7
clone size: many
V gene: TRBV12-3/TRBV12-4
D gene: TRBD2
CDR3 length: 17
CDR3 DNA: TGTGCCAGCAGTTTTTGGTTGGTTGCGGGAGTAGGCTACGAGCAGTACTTC
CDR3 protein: CASSFWLVAGVGYEQYF

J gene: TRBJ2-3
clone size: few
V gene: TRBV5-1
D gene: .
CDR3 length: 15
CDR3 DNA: TGCGCCAGCGGGATGATTGACGGTACAAGGAATACGCAGTATTTT
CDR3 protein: CASGMIDGTRNTQYF

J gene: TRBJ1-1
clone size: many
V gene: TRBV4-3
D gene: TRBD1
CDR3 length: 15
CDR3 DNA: TGCGCCAGCAGCCAATCCGGGACAGCTAGGTTTGAAGCTTTCTTT
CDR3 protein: CASSQSGTARFEAFF

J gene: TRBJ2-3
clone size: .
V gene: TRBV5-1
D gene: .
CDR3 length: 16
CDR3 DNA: TGCGCCAGCAGCTTGGAGGGCGGGACGACCACAGATACGCAGTATTTT
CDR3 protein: CASSLEGGTTTDTQYF

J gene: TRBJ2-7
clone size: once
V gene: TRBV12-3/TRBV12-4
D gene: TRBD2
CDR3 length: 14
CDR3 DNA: TGTGTCAGCTGGCGGCGGGAGATTCCCTACGAGCAGTACTTC
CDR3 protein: CVSWRREIPYEQYF

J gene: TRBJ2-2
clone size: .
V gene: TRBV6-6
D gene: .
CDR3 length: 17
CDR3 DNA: TGTGCCAGCAGATTTCAGGTTGGCAGAAGCGCTACCGGGGAGCTGTTTTTT
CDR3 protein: CASRFQVGRSATGELFF

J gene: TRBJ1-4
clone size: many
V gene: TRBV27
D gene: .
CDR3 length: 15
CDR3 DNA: TGTGCCAGCAGTTTATCTGGGTTTACGAATGAAAAACTGTTTTTT
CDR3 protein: CASSLSGFTNEKLFF

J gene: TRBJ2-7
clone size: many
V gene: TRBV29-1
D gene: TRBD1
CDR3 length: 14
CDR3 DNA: TGCAGCGTTGAATTCGGACAGGGACGGGAGGAGCAGTACTTC
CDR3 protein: CSVEFGQGREEQYF

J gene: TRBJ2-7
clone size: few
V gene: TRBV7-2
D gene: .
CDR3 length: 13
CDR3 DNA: TGTGCCGCCTCGGGCGGACTTGTCTACGAGCAGTACTTC
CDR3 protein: CAASGGLVYEQYF

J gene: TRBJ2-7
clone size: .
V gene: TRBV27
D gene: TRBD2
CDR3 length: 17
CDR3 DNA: TGTGCCAGCAGTTCTCCCTTTTCTAGCGGATCCTACAATGAGCAGTACTTC
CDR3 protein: CASSSPFSSGSYNEQYF

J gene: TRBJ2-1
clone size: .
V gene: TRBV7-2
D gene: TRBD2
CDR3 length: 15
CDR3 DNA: TGTGCCAGCAGCTTGCAGCGGGGGTGCTACAATGAGCAGTTCTTC
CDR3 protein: CASSLQRGCYNEQFF

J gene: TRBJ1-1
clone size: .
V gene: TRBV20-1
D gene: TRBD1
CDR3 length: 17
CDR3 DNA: TGCAGTGCTAGAGATAGGGGCAGGGGGGAGATCGTCACTGAAGCTTTCTTT
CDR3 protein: CSARDRGRGEIVTEAFF

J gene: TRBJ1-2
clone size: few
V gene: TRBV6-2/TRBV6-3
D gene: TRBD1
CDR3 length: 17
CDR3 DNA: TGTGCCAGCAGGGAGGCCGGGACAGGCGCTATTAACTATGGCTACACCTTC
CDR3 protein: CASREAGTGAINYGYTF

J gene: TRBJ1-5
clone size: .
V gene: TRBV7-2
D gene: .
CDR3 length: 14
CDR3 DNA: TGTGCCAGCAACTCCCGGGAAGGGAGACAGCCCCAGCATTTT
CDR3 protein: CASNSREGRQPQHF

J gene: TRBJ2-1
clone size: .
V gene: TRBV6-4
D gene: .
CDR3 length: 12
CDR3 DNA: TGTGCCAGCAATAACCGGCCCAATGAGCAGTTCTTC
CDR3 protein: CASNNRPNEQFF

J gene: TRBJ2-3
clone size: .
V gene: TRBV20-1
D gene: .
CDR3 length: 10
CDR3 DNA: TGCAGTGCTCCGGAAACTAAACTGTATTTT
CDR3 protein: CSAPETKLYF

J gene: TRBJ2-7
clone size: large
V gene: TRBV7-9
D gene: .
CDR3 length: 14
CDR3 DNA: TGTGCCAGCAGCTTTGAATCGTATTTGGACGAGCAGTACTTC
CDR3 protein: CASSFESYLDEQYF

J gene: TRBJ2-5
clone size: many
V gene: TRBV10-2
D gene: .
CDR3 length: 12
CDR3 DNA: TGCGCCAGCAGTCAGGACAGCCGGACCCAGTACTTC
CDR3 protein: CASSQDSRTQYF

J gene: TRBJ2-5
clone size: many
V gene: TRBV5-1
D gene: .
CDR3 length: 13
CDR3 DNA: TGCGCCAGCAGCCAAGTCCCCGCGGAGACCCAGTACTTC
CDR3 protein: CASSQVPAETQYF

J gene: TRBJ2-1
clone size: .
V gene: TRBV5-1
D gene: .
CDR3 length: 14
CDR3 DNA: TGCGCCAGCAGCTTGGCCGGGACTGAAAATGAGCAGTTCTTC
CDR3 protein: CASSLAGTENEQFF

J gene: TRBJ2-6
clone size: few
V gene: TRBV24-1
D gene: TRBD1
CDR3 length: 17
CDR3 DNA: TGTGCCACCAGTGATGGACAGGTACTCTCTGGGGCCAACGTCCTGACTTTC
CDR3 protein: CATSDGQVLSGANVLTF

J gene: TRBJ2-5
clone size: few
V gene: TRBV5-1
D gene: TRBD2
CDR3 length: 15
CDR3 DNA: TGCGCCAGCAGCTTTAGCGGGAGGCTCCAAGAGACCCAGTACTTC
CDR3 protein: CASSFSGRLQETQYF